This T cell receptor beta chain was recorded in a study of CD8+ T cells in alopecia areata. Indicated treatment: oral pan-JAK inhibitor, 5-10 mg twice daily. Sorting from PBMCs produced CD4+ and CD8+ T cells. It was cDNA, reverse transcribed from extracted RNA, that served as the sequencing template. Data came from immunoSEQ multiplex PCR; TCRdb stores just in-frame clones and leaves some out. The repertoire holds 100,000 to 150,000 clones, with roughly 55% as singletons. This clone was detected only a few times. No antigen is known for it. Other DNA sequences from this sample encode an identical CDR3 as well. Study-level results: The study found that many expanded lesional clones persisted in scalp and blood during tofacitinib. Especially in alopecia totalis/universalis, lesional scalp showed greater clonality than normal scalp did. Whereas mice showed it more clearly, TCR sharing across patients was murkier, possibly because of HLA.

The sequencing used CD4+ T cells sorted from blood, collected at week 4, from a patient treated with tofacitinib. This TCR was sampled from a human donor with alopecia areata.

Here the CDR3 reads CASSVASSGANVLTF. The CDR3 DNA is TGTGCCAGCAGCGTAGCGAGCTCTGGGGCCAACGTCCTGACTTTC. V gene TRBV9 combines with J gene TRBJ2-6; D remains unclear. Trimming took off 0 bases at V and 0 bases at J, with 4 bases between the two ends. Per germline, CDR1 SGDLS and CDR2 YYNGEE. The CDR3 sequence is 15 residues long.